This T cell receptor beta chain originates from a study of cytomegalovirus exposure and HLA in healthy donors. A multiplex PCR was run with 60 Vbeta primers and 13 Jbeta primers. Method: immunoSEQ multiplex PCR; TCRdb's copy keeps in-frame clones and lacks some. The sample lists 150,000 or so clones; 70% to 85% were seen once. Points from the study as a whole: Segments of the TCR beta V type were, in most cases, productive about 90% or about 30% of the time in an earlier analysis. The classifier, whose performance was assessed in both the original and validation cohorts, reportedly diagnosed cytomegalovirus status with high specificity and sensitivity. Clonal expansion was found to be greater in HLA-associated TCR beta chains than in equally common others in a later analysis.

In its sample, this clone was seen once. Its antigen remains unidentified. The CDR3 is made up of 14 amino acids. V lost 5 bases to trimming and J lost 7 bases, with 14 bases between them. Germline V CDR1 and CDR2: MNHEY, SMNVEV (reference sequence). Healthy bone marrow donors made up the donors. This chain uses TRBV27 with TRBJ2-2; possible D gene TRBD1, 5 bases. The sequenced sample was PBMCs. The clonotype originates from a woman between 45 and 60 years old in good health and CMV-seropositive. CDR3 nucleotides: TGTGCCAGCAGTCCAGGGCAGGGAAGCGGGGAGCTGTTTTTT. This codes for CASSPGQGSGELFF.